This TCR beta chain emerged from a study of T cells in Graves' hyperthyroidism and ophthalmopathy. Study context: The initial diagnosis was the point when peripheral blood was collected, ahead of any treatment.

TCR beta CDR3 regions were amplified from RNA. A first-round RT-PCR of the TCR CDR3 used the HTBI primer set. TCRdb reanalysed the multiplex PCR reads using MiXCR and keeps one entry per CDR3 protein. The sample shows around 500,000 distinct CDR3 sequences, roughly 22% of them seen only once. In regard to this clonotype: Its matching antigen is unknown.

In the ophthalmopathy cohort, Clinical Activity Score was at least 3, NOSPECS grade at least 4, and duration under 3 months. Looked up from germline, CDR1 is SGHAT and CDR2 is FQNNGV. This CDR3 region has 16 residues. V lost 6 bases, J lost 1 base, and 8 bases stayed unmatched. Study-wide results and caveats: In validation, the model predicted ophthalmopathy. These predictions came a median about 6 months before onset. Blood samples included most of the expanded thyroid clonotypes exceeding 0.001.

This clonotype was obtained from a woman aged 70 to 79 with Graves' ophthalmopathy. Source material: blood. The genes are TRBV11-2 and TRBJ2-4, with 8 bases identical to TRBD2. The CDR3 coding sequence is TGTGCCAGCAGGGGACTAGAAGCGGTTGCCAAAAACATTCAGTACTTC. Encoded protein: CASRGLEAVAKNIQYF.